This TCR beta chain was obtained from a study of blood T cells in healthy people across ages. With a J-beta primer mix and a sample-barcoded 5' primer, a second PCR ran roughly 7 to 11 cycles. A tag from a template-switch adaptor with 12 random nucleotides marked each cDNA molecule. Each single sample gave us at least 3 million CDR3-containing paired-end reads. Each CDR3 protein is one row after TCRdb ran MiXCR on the 5' RACE reads. The sample records 1.5 million to 2 million distinct CDR3 sequences, 28% being singletons. There are 14 residues in the CDR3. The germline V gene has CDR1 MDHEN and CDR2 SYDVKM.

This chain uses TRBV28 with TRBJ2-4, with TRBD2 identical over 12 bases. The J call may be incorrect, as the DNA end agrees better with TRBJ2-7. This sequence originates from a woman aged 25 to 39 in good health. The source material was blood. The CDR3 here is CASKTPGLAGEQYF. CDR3 DNA: TGTGCCAGCAAGACCCCGGGACTAGCGGGCGAGCAGTACTTC.